The 16 T cell receptor beta chains in this list originate from one sample, sequenced in a study of T-cell reconstitution after alpha-beta-depleted transplantation in children. This sample's TCRbeta library carried unique molecular identifier barcodes. TCRdb re-analysed the PCR reads in MiXCR, keeping a single row per CDR3 protein. This table holds hundreds of thousands of distinct CDR3 sequences, around 23% found once. The starting material was PBMCs, mostly from graft donor cells, obtained 360 days after TCRalphabeta/CD19-depleted stem cell transplant. These receptors originate from a boy less than two years old who had a stem cell transplant for acute myeloid leukemia, so the T cells may come from the graft donor.

This clonotype has at least ten counts. V gene TRBV6-1 combines with J gene TRBJ2-3, with D possibly matching TRBD2 (6 bases). CDR1 and CDR2 from the germline V gene are MNHNS and SASEGT. V lost 2 bases and J 1 base, leaving 16 bases between the germline ends. The CDR3 has 17 amino acids. The CDR3: CASSERRGRYGTDTQYF. CDR3 bases: TGTGCCAGCAGTGAACGGCGGGGCCGTTACGGCACAGATACGCAGTATTTT.

The table lists this clonotype with many counts. The rearrangement uses TRBV12-3 or TRBV12-4 and TRBJ1-2; no clear D gene. This CDR3 is built from 13 residues. Trimming took off 6 bases at V and 8 bases at J, with 16 bases between the two ends. The CDR3 protein is CASSPLGSGGYTF. The CDR3 bases are TGTGCCAGCAGCCCATTGGGCTCCGGAGGCTACACCTTC.

This clonotype has only a few counts. The chain is built from TRBV27 and TRBJ1-4; a weak D match, TRBD1 (5 bases). Germline CDR1 and CDR2: MNHEY and SMNVEV (reference sequence). This CDR3 comprises 12 residues. Trimming took off 6 bases at V and 7 bases at J, with 9 bases between the two ends. CDR3 protein: CASRGVSEKLFF. The CDR3 DNA sequence: TGTGCCAGCAGAGGGGTTAGTGAAAAACTGTTTTTT.

The chain carries TRBV7-2 and TRBJ1-2; 7 nucleotides align to TRBD1. Germline CDR1 reads SGHTA; CDR2 reads FQGNSA. The CDR3 covers 17 residues. The trim removed 5 bases at V and 4 bases at J, leaving 16 bases unmatched. This CDR3 is CASSLKEGAAGVYGYTF. CDR3 DNA sequence: TGTGCCAGCAGCCTGAAAGAGGGGGCCGCTGGGGTCTATGGCTACACCTTC.

This chain connects TRBV6-5 to TRBJ2-3; D may be TRBD2 (6 bases). Germline assignment: CDR1 MNHEY and CDR2 SVGAGI. The CDR3 length is 17 residues. V gave up 0 bases and J gave up 0 bases, with 13 bases separating them. CDR3 protein: CASSYSRGSGSTDTQYF. In nucleotides, the CDR3 is TGTGCCAGCAGTTACTCGAGGGGTAGCGGTAGCACAGATACGCAGTATTTT.

This clonotype was seen just once. The chain has TRBV28 and TRBJ1-4; no clear D gene. Trimming took 1 base from V and 3 from J, leaving 9 bases between them. The CDR3 is 15 amino acids. Germline-derived CDR1 and CDR2 are MDHEN and SYDVKM. The CDR3 DNA follows: TGTGCCAGCAGTTTATTAGGCAGCGCTAATGAAAAACTGTTTTTT. Translation: CASSLLGSANEKLFF. Filled out from reference TRBV28 and TRBJ1-4, the complete variable domain reads DVKVTQSSRYLVKRTGEKVFLECVQDMDHENMFWYRQDPGLGLRLIYFSYDVKMKEKGDIPEGYSVSREKKERFSLILESASTNQTSMYLCASSLLGSANEKLFFGSGTQLSVL.

This clonotype was recorded at least ten times. The CDR3 spells CASSLMIGYGNEQFF. The CDR3, as DNA: TGTGCCAGCAGTTTAATGATCGGTTATGGCAATGAGCAGTTCTTC. V and J are TRBV12-3 or TRBV12-4 and TRBJ2-1; D is undetermined. CDR3 length: 15 residues. V shed 2 bases and J shed 6 bases, with 14 bases lying between them.

This chain links TRBV10-1 with TRBJ2-2; D is ambiguous. Trimming shortened V by 7 bases and J by 1 base, and 7 bases separated the two germline ends. CDR1 is WNHNN, CDR2 SYGVQD, per germline (reference sequence). The CDR3 has 13 residues. The CDR3 DNA is TGCGCCAGCACTGCCGGGAACACCGGGGAGCTGTTTTTT. Protein sequence: CASTAGNTGELFF.

This clonotype appeared a few times. This rearrangement joins TRBV20-1 to TRBJ2-5, with D perhaps being TRBD1 or TRBD2 (7 bases each). Between the trimmed V and J ends, which lost 2 bases and 0 bases, there was a span of 19 bases. CDR3 length: 17 amino acids. Germline V CDR1 and CDR2: DFQATT, SNEGSKA (reference sequence). CDR3 DNA: TGCAGTGCTAGACGACCAGGGGGGGACATACACCAAGAGACCCAGTACTTC. It codes for CSARRPGGDIHQETQYF.

V and J are TRBV29-1 and TRBJ2-1; 7 nucleotides align to TRBD2. Germline CDR1 and CDR2: SQVTM and ANQGSEA. The CDR3 consists of 13 residues. With V trimmed by 8 bases and J by 7 bases, 11 bases remained unmatched. The CDR3 loop reads CSSLWGGRNEQFF. DNA of the CDR3: TGCAGCTCCCTCTGGGGGGGTAGGAATGAGCAGTTCTTC.

This clonotype was detected a few times. The genes are TRBV12-3 or TRBV12-4 and TRBJ2-7, with D possibly TRBD1 on 6 matching bases. CDR3 size: 15 residues. Trimming shortened V by 6 bases and J by 2 bases, and 17 bases separated the two germline ends. CDR3 sequence: CASSPGTYSPYEQYF. The CDR3 nucleotides read TGTGCCAGCAGCCCCGGGACATACTCCCCCTACGAGCAGTACTTC.

CDR3 coding DNA: TGTGCCAGCAGCCACAGGGGGCTAGATACGCAGTATTTT. Translated, it gives CASSHRGLDTQYF. V gene TRBV7-6 combines with J gene TRBJ2-3; TRBD1 matches 9 bases. The V segment lost 5 bases and the J segment 5 bases; nucleotides outside the gene matches: 2. Germline CDR1 is SGHVS and CDR2 is FNYEAQ. The CDR3 totals 13 residues.

This clonotype was recorded many times. This chain uses TRBV3-1 with TRBJ1-6; D perhaps matches TRBD1 (5 bases). CDR3 length equals 15 residues. The V gene lost 2 bases and the J gene lost 7 bases, with 12 bases spanning the gap. Germline CDR1 LGHDT, CDR2 YNNKEL (reference sequence). The CDR3 loop is CASSQRSAGNSPLHF. The CDR3 nucleotides are TGTGCCAGCAGCCAAAGGTCGGCAGGGAATTCACCCCTCCACTTT.

This clonotype was seen only a few times. The chain has TRBV12-3 or TRBV12-4 and TRBJ2-1; D is unresolved. The CDR3 has 13 amino acids. V lost 5 bases and J lost 7, with 12 bases in between. The CDR3 DNA follows: TGTGCCAGCAGTCCTGAGGCCCGGAATGAGCAGTTCTTC. Protein sequence: CASSPEARNEQFF.

This clonotype showed up many times. The chain has TRBV7-2 and TRBJ2-3; TRBD1 is a possible D gene (6 bases). V lost 0 bases, J lost 1 base, and 8 bases lay in between. Germline CDR1 and CDR2: SGHTA and FQGNSA. The CDR3 spans 15 residues. CDR3 protein: CASSLASGGTDTQYF. The DNA of the CDR3 is TGTGCCAGCAGCTTAGCGTCAGGGGGCACAGATACGCAGTATTTT.

The rearrangement uses TRBV6-5 and TRBJ2-2; the match to TRBD2 covers 10 bases. Per the germline V gene, CDR1 is MNHEY and CDR2 is SVGAGI. The junction had 8 bases not matched to a gene; V was cut back by 4 bases and J by 0 bases. This CDR3 comprises 18 residues. Here the CDR3 DNA reads TGTGCCAGCAGTTCCGTAGCGGGGGGCGCTACGAACACCGGGGAGCTGTTTTTT. As protein: CASSSVAGGATNTGELFF.